This T cell receptor beta chain was sequenced in a study of blood T cell repertoires in COVID-19. Study as a whole: Samples taken during acute and convalescent COVID-19 were collected in the United States, Italy and Spain.

Methods used by the authors: How many nucleated cells were present was estimated from reference gene primer amplification. The method was immunoSEQ multiplex PCR; TCRdb's version includes in-frame clones alone and lacks a portion of them. The V and J calls and clone size come from that table; D and trimming were worked out from the DNA. The sample includes 150,000 to 200,000 clones, roughly 77% seen only once; the top ten take 9.5% to 13%. CDR1 LGHNT and CDR2 FRNRAP come from the germline V gene. The CDR3 runs to 16 residues. V trimming: 5 bases; J trimming: 5 bases; junction bases outside the gene matches: 9. This clone was observed a single time.

The sequencing input was peripheral blood. The clonotype comes from a human donor in a cohort sampled during active COVID-19. The genes are TRBV12-5 and TRBJ2-5; 12 positions agree with TRBD1. CDR3 in DNA: TGTGCTAGTGGTCTAGCCGGGACAGGGGGCGAGGAGACCCAGTACTTC. It translates to CASGLAGTGGEETQYF.